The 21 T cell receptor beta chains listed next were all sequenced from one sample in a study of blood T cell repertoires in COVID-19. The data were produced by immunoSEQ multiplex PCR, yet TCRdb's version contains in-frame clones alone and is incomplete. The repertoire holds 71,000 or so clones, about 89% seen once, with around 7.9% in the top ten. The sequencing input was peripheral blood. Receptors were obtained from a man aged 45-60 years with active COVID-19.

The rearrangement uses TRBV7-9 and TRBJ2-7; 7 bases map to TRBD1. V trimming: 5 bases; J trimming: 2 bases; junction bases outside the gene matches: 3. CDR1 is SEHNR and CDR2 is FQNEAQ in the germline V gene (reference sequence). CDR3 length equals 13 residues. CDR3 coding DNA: TGTGCCAGCAGCGAGGGACAGCCCTACGAGCAGTACTTC. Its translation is CASSEGQPYEQYF. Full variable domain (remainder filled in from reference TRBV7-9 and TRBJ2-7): DTGVSQNPRHKITKRGQNVTFRCDPISEHNRLYWYRQTLGQGPEFLTYFQNEAQLEKSRLLSDRFSAERPKGSFSTLEIQRTEQGDSAMYLCASSEGQPYEQYFGPGTRLTVT.

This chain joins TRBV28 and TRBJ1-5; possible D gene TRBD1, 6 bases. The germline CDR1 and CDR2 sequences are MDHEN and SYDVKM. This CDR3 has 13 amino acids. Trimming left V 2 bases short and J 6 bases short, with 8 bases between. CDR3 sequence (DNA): TGTGCCAGCAGTTTAACGGACAGTCAGCCCCAGCATTTT. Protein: CASSLTDSQPQHF.

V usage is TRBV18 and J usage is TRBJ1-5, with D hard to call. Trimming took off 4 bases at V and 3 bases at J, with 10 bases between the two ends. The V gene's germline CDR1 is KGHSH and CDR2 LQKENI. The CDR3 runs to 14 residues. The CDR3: CASSLGLDNQPQHF. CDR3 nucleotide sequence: TGTGCCAGCTCACTCGGGTTGGACAATCAGCCCCAGCATTTT.

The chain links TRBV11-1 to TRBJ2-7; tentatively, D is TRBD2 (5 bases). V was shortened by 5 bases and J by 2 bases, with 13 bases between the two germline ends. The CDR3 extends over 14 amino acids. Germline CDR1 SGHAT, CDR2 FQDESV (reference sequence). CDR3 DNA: TGTGCCAGCAGCGTTCTGGCGGGCGCCTACGAGCAGTACTTC. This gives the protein CASSVLAGAYEQYF.

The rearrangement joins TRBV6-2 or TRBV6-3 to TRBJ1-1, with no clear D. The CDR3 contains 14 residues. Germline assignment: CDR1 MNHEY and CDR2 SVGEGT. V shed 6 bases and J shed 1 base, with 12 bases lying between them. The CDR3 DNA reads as TGTGCCAGCAGCCAACCCGATAGGAACACTGAAGCTTTCTTT. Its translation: CASSQPDRNTEAFF.

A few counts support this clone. The CDR3 coding sequence is TGTGCCAGCAGTCCGACAGGGACGAATCAGCCCCAGCATTTT. Amino acid sequence: CASSPTGTNQPQHF. The rearrangement joins TRBV6-5 to TRBJ1-5, with 7 nucleotides matching TRBD1. Germline-derived CDR1 and CDR2 are MNHEY and SVGAGI. The CDR3 length is 14 residues. The ends lost 5 bases at V and 4 bases at J; junction bases unmatched: 5.

CDR3 protein: CASRPGTGPETQYF. The CDR3, as DNA: TGTGCCAGCAGGCCCGGGACAGGGCCAGAGACCCAGTACTTC. The chain is built from TRBV28 and TRBJ2-5, with 9 bases identical to TRBD1. This CDR3 has 14 residues. CDR1 is MDHEN and CDR2 is SYDVKM in the germline V gene. The junction had 6 bases not matched to a gene; V was cut back by 6 bases and J by 4 bases.

CDR3 in DNA: TGTGCCAGCAGCCCAGAGCAAGACAGGGTTGATGGCTACACCTTC. Protein product: CASSPEQDRVDGYTF. J is TRBJ1-2 and V is TRBV5-4; 7 bases line up with TRBD1. Germline V lookup: CDR1 SGHNT, CDR2 YYREEE (reference sequence). The CDR3 length is 15 residues. V lost 4 bases and J lost 6; bases outside the gene matches: 12.

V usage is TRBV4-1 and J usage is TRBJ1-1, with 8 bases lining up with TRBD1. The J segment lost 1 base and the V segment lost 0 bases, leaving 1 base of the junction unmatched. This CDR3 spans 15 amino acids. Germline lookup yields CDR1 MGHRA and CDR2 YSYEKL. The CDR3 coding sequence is TGCGCCAGCAGCCAAGATACAGGGGGGAACACTGAAGCTTTCTTT. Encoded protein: CASSQDTGGNTEAFF.

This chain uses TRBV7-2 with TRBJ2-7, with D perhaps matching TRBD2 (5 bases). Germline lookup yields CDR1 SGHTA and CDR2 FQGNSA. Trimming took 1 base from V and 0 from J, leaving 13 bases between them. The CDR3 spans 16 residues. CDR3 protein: CASSLGGGRSSYEQYF. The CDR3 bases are TGTGCCAGCAGCTTAGGAGGCGGGCGTAGCTCCTACGAGCAGTACTTC.

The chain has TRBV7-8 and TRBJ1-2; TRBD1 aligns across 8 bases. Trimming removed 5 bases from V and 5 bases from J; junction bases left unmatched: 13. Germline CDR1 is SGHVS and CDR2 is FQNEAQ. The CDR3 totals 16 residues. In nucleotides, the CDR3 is TGTGCCAGCAGCCCCCTGCTCGGAAGGACAGGGTATGGCTACACCTTC. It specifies CASSPLLGRTGYGYTF. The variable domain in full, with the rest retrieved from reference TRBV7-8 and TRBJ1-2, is GAGVSQSPRYKVAKRGQDVALRCDPISGHVSLFWYQQALGQGPEFLTYFQNEAQLDKSGLPSDRFFAERPEGSVSTLKIQRTQQEDSAVYLCASSPLLGRTGYGYTFGSGTRLTVV.

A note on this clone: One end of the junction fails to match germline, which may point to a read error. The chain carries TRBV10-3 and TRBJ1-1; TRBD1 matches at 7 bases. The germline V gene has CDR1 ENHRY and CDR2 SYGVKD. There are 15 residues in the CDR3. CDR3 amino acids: CAIRRGGQLKTEAFF. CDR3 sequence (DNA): TGTGCCATCAGACGTGGGGGACAGTTGAAGACTGAAGCTTTCTTT.

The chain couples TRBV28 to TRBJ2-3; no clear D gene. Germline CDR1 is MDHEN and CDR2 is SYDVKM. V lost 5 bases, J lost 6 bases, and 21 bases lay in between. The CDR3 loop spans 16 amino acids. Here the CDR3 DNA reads TGTGCCAGCAGTCTGTCCCCCACCTCTAGGAGTGATACGCAGTATTTT. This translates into CASSLSPTSRSDTQYF. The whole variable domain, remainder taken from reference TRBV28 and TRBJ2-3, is DVKVTQSSRYLVKRTGEKVFLECVQDMDHENMFWYRQDPGLGLRLIYFSYDVKMKEKGDIPEGYSVSREKKERFSLILESASTNQTSMYLCASSLSPTSRSDTQYFGPGTRLTVL.

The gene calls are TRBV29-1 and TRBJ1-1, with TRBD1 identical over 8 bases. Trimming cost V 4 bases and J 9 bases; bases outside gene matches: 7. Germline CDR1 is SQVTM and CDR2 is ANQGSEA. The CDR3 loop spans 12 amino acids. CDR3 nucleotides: TGCAGCGTTGGGGACAGGAACCTCAAAGCTTTCTTT. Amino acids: CSVGDRNLKAFF.

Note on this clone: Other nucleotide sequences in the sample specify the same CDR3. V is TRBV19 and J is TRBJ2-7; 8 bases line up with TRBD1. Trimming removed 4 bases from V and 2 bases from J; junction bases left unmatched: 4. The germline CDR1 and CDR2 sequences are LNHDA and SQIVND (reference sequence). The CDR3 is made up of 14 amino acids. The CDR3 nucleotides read TGTGCCAGTAGTACCGGGACAGGTACCTACGAGCAGTACTTC. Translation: CASSTGTGTYEQYF. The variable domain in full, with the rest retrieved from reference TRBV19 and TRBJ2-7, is DGGITQSPKYLFRKEGQNVTLSCEQNLNHDAMYWYRQDPGQGLRLIYYSQIVNDFQKGDIAEGYSVSREKKESFPLTVTSAQKNPTAFYLCASSTGTGTYEQYFGPGTRLTVT.

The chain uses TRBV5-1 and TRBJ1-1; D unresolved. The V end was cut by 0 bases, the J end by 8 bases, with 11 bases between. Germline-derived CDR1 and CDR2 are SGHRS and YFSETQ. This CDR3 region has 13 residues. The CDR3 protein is CASSLASAPEAFF. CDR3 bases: TGCGCCAGCAGCTTGGCTAGCGCCCCCGAAGCTTTCTTT.

The CDR3 sequence: CASSPGPVGTDTQYF. The CDR3 bases are TGTGCCAGCTCACCTGGGCCCGTGGGCACAGATACGCAGTATTTT. This sequence joins TRBV18 and TRBJ2-3, with D uncertain. CDR3 size: 15 residues. In germline, CDR1 is KGHSH, CDR2 LQKENI. Between the trimmed V and J ends, which lost 3 bases and 1 base, there was a span of 11 bases.

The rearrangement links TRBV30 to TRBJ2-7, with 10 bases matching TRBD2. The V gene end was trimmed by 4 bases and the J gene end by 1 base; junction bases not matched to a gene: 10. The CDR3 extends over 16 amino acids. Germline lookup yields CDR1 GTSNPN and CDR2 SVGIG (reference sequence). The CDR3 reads CAWTSGRTSGSYEQYF. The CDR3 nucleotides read TGTGCCTGGACCTCGGGGAGGACTAGCGGTTCCTACGAGCAGTACTTC.

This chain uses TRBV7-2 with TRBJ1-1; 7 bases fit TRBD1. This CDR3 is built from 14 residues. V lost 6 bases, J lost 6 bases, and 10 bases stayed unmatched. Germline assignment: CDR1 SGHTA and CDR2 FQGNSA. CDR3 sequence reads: CASRAEGAGAEAFF. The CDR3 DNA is TGTGCCAGCAGAGCCGAGGGGGCCGGGGCTGAAGCTTTCTTT.

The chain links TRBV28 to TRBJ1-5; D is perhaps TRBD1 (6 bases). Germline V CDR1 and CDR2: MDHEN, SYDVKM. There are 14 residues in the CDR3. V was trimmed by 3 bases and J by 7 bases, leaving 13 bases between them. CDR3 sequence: CASSFPQGRQPQHF. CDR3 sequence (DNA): TGTGCCAGCAGTTTTCCCCAGGGGCGGCAGCCCCAGCATTTT. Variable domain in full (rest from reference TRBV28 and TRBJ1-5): DVKVTQSSRYLVKRTGEKVFLECVQDMDHENMFWYRQDPGLGLRLIYFSYDVKMKEKGDIPEGYSVSREKKERFSLILESASTNQTSMYLCASSFPQGRQPQHFGDGTRLSIL.

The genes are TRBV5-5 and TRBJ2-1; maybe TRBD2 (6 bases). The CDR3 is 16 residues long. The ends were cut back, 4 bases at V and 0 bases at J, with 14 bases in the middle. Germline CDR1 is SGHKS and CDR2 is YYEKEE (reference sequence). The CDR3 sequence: CASSPVYGSSYNEQFF. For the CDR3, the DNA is TGTGCCAGCAGCCCGGTCTACGGGAGCTCCTACAATGAGCAGTTCTTC.